These T cell receptor beta chains were read from a single sample in a study of regulatory T cells in long-lasting Graves disease. One entry per CDR3 protein results from TCRdb running MiXCR on the multiplex PCR reads. This sample yields 200,000 to 250,000 distinct CDR3 sequences, of which roughly a fifth are seen a single time; roughly 12% belongs to the top ten. The same specimen was also included in a second study, on T cells in Graves' hyperthyroidism and ophthalmopathy.

Sequencing used peripheral blood mononuclear cells (PBMCs), obtained at new diagnosis, from a patient treated with antithyroid drugs. The receptors originated from a woman aged 30 to 39 with Graves disease. Each CDR3 is given with its conserved first and last residue. Fields, in order: CDR3 DNA, CDR3 protein, V gene, J gene, clone size, D gene. The D gene is left open where the match is weak. Expanded clones are given a class, and other clones once, few, many or no size at all.

CDR3 DNA: TGTGCCATCAGTGAGCCGGGACAGGCCTATGGCTACACCTTC; CDR3 protein: CAISEPGQAYGYTF; V gene: TRBV10-3; J gene: TRBJ1-2; clone size: many; D gene: TRBD1
CDR3 DNA: TGTGCCAGTAGTATAAACATCCGGACTAGCGGGGGGGAGACCCAGTACTTC; CDR3 protein: CASSINIRTSGGETQYF; V gene: TRBV19; J gene: TRBJ2-5; clone size: NA; D gene: TRBD2
CDR3 DNA: TGTGCCAGCAGTTTAGCCAGGACAGCAACTAATGAAAAACTGTTTTTT; CDR3 protein: CASSLARTATNEKLFF; V gene: TRBV12-3/TRBV12-4; J gene: TRBJ1-4; clone size: many; D gene: NA
CDR3 DNA: TGTGCCAGCAGTTACTCGGGAGGGAACGAGCAGTACTTC; CDR3 protein: CASSYSGGNEQYF; V gene: TRBV6-2/TRBV6-3; J gene: TRBJ2-7; clone size: many; D gene: TRBD2
CDR3 DNA: TGTGCCAGCAGCCCACGACAGGGGGGGAGCACAGATACGCAGTATTTT; CDR3 protein: CASSPRQGGSTDTQYF; V gene: TRBV11-2; J gene: TRBJ2-3; clone size: NA; D gene: TRBD1
CDR3 DNA: TGCGCCAGCAGCCAAGAACGGAGCAGGTACAGAGCCAAAAACATTCAGTACTTC; CDR3 protein: CASSQERSRYRAKNIQYF; V gene: TRBV4-1; J gene: TRBJ2-4; clone size: NA; D gene: NA
CDR3 DNA: TGTGCCAGCAGTTTGGACTCCTATAATTCACCCCTCCACTTT; CDR3 protein: CASSLDSYNSPLHF; V gene: TRBV28; J gene: TRBJ1-6; clone size: many; D gene: NA
CDR3 DNA: TGTGCCAGCAGCTTATCGGCAGGGTGGGAGACCCAGTACTTC; CDR3 protein: CASSLSAGWETQYF; V gene: TRBV13; J gene: TRBJ2-5; clone size: NA; D gene: NA
CDR3 DNA: TGTGCCAGCTTGGCACGGGAGACCCAGTACTTC; CDR3 protein: CASLARETQYF; V gene: TRBV7-9; J gene: TRBJ2-5; clone size: few; D gene: NA
CDR3 DNA: TGTGCCAGCGAGGAGGGAGGGAGAGGGAACACTGAAGCTTTCTTT; CDR3 protein: CASEEGGRGNTEAFF; V gene: TRBV25-1; J gene: TRBJ1-1; clone size: many; D gene: NA
CDR3 DNA: TGTGCCAGCAGCGTAGGGCTAGCGGGGGGCAAGAGAATGGCCCAGTACTTC; CDR3 protein: CASSVGLAGGKRMAQYF; V gene: TRBV9; J gene: TRBJ2-5; clone size: NA; D gene: TRBD2
CDR3 DNA: TGTGCCAGCAGTTTACAGGGTTGGAAAAAACTGTTTTTT; CDR3 protein: CASSLQGWKKLFF; V gene: TRBV27; J gene: TRBJ1-4; clone size: many; D gene: NA
CDR3 DNA: TGTGCCAGCAGCGATCAGGGGTCCTATGGCTACACCTTC; CDR3 protein: CASSDQGSYGYTF; V gene: TRBV2; J gene: TRBJ1-2; clone size: NA; D gene: NA
CDR3 DNA: TGTGCCAGCAGCCCCCTTAGGACCGGACGGTTGAACACTGAAGCTTTCTTT; CDR3 protein: CASSPLRTGRLNTEAFF; V gene: TRBV27; J gene: TRBJ1-1; clone size: many; D gene: NA
CDR3 DNA: TGTGCCAGCAGTTACTCGACTAGCGGGGTTTCCTACGAGCAGTACTTC; CDR3 protein: CASSYSTSGVSYEQYF; V gene: TRBV6-5; J gene: TRBJ2-7; clone size: many; D gene: TRBD2
CDR3 DNA: TGTGCCAGCAGCCGGGACAGGGGGCTTCAGCCCCAGCATTTT; CDR3 protein: CASSRDRGLQPQHF; V gene: TRBV3-1; J gene: TRBJ1-5; clone size: many; D gene: TRBD1
CDR3 DNA: TGTGCCATCATGGGCCAGTCGGCCTACGAGCAGTACTTC; CDR3 protein: CAIMGQSAYEQYF; V gene: TRBV10-3; J gene: TRBJ2-7; clone size: NA; D gene: NA
CDR3 DNA: TGTGCCAGCAGCTTAGGAGTTAGCGGGTTCACAGATACGCAGTATTTT; CDR3 protein: CASSLGVSGFTDTQYF; V gene: TRBV11-3; J gene: TRBJ2-3; clone size: many; D gene: TRBD2
CDR3 DNA: TGTGCCAGCAGCTTGGGGGATCAGGGAGGCAATCAGCCCCAGCATTTT; CDR3 protein: CASSLGDQGGNQPQHF; V gene: TRBV5-5; J gene: TRBJ1-5; clone size: few; D gene: NA
CDR3 DNA: TGTGCCAGCACCACTTTATTCGGGAGGGCCGGAGAGACCCAGTACTTC; CDR3 protein: CASTTLFGRAGETQYF; V gene: TRBV6-2/TRBV6-3; J gene: TRBJ2-5; clone size: many; D gene: TRBD2
CDR3 DNA: TGTGCCAGCAGCCCGGACGGGAATCAGCCCCAGCATTTT; CDR3 protein: CASSPDGNQPQHF; V gene: TRBV11-1; J gene: TRBJ1-5; clone size: many; D gene: NA
CDR3 DNA: TGTGCCAGTAGTATCGAAGCAGGGGGATACAATGAGCAGTTCTTC; CDR3 protein: CASSIEAGGYNEQFF; V gene: TRBV19; J gene: TRBJ2-1; clone size: NA; D gene: TRBD1
CDR3 DNA: TGTGCCAGCAGCTTTTCCTCCAGGGTGGAGACCCAGTACTTC; CDR3 protein: CASSFSSRVETQYF; V gene: TRBV5-6; J gene: TRBJ2-5; clone size: many; D gene: NA
CDR3 DNA: TGCAGCGTCCAAGTCGTTAGACAGACCACCTATGGCTACACCTTC; CDR3 protein: CSVQVVRQTTYGYTF; V gene: TRBV29-1; J gene: TRBJ1-2; clone size: many; D gene: NA